The clone carrying this TCR beta chain occurred many times. The data derive from a study of regulatory T cells in long-lasting Graves disease. In building TCR beta libraries, iRepertoire HTBI primers were used together with Arm-PCR of CDR3 regions. Using its own MiXCR run on the multiplex PCR reads, TCRdb lists one record per CDR3 protein. The repertoire includes a few hundred thousand distinct CDR3 sequences, about 17% of them detected once, and more than 20% sits in the top ten. V lost 4 bases, J lost 0 bases, and 6 bases stayed unmatched. The CDR3 runs to 15 residues. Indicated time point: newly diagnosed GD, antithyroid drugs for less than 3 months. RNA from PBMCs was the source of the TCR library.

The receptor's source is a female donor with Graves disease. The chain links TRBV12-3 or TRBV12-4 to TRBJ2-7; 7 positions agree with TRBD2. The specimen was peripheral blood mononuclear cells (PBMCs), collected at new diagnosis, from a patient treated with antithyroid drugs. Here the CDR3 reads CASSSQRENSYEQYF. The CDR3 region has the DNA TGTGCCAGCAGTTCCCAGCGGGAAAACTCCTACGAGCAGTACTTC.